This T cell receptor beta chain is from a study of cytomegalovirus exposure and HLA in healthy donors. A word on this clone: The antigen remains unidentified.

The V gene's germline CDR1 is MGHDK and CDR2 SYGVNS. The V end lost 4 bases, the J end lost 1 base, and 10 bases lay between the germline ends. This CDR3 is built from 14 residues. Primers for the PCR totalled 60 Vbeta and 13 Jbeta. The data were produced by immunoSEQ multiplex PCR, yet TCRdb's version contains in-frame clones alone and is incomplete. The sample lists 150,000 to 180,000 clones; around 75% were seen once. Findings of the study overall: A previous analysis found most TCR beta V segments productive roughly 87% or roughly 30% of the time.

The specimen sequenced was PBMCs. The chain joins TRBV25-1 to TRBJ2-5, with a tentative D call TRBD1 (6 bases). This sequence originates from a man aged 30 to 45 in good health and CMV-seropositive. DNA for the CDR3: TGTGCCAGCAGTGCCGGACAGATCCAAGAGACCCAGTACTTC. The encoded protein is CASSAGQIQETQYF.